This T cell receptor beta chain was identified in a study of T cell changes during pregnancy in multiple sclerosis. Clones were sequenced by immunoSEQ multiplex PCR, and TCRdb holds only the in-frame ones, with some missing. The sample consists of around 69,000 clones, roughly nine tenths of them appearing once. This clone was observed a single time. Germline CDR1 MNHEY, CDR2 SMNVEV (reference sequence). The V segment lost 1 base and the J segment 1 base; nucleotides outside the gene matches: 12. This CDR3 is 19 amino acids long. The receptor was isolated from a female donor in good health, enrolled as a control in a pregnancy study. Sequenced here: peripheral blood, sampled in the second trimester of pregnancy. The chain is built from TRBV27 and TRBJ1-4; TRBD1 matches at 7 bases. CDR3 protein: CASSLYPPRQGRTNEKLFF. The CDR3 DNA follows: TGTGCCAGCAGTTTATATCCCCCCCGACAGGGCCGAACTAATGAAAAACTGTTTTTT.